These T cell receptor beta chains were read from a single sample in a study of regulatory T cells in long-lasting Graves disease. From the multiplex PCR reads, TCRdb called clonotypes with MiXCR, one entry per CDR3 protein. The table lists a few hundred thousand distinct CDR3 sequences, about 16% of them singletons. The data also belong to a second study, concerning T cells in Graves' hyperthyroidism and ophthalmopathy.

This sample comprised peripheral blood mononuclear cells (PBMCs), obtained at new diagnosis, from a patient treated with antithyroid drugs. The receptors were sampled from a woman under 30 with Graves disease. The CDR3 runs from the conserved cysteine through the conserved F or W. A D gene is named only where the DNA matches it firmly. Clone size, where shown, is once, few, many, or a class for clones that have expanded.

D	J	size	V	CDR3	DNA
.	TRBJ2-1	few	TRBV7-8	CASSPRWEVRRNEQFF	TGTGCCAGCAGCCCCCGGTGGGAGGTTAGGAGGAATGAGCAGTTCTTC
TRBD2	TRBJ2-1	few	TRBV7-7	CASSSDGTNNEQFF	TGTGCTAGCAGCTCGGACGGGACTAACAATGAGCAGTTCTTC
TRBD1	TRBJ1-5	.	TRBV20-1	CSARGGQMNQPQHF	TGCAGTGCTAGAGGGGGACAGATGAATCAGCCCCAGCATTTT
.	TRBJ2-7	many	TRBV28	CASSRRFEQYF	TGTGCCAGCAGCCGCCGGTTTGAGCAGTACTTC
TRBD1	TRBJ1-2	many	TRBV6-5	CASSYGTGAPLGGYTF	TGTGCCAGCAGTTACGGGACAGGGGCTCCTCTAGGTGGCTACACCTTC
TRBD2	TRBJ2-1	many	TRBV2	CASRLAGANEQFF	TGTGCCAGCAGACTAGCGGGAGCTAATGAGCAGTTCTTC
.	TRBJ2-7	few	TRBV29-1	CSVGAGIPYEQYF	TGCAGCGTTGGAGCAGGGATTCCCTACGAGCAGTACTTC
TRBD1	TRBJ1-6	.	TRBV15	CATSRDGDRGTPLHF	TGTGCCACCAGCAGAGATGGGGACAGGGGGACACCCCTCCACTTT
.	TRBJ1-3	few	TRBV14	CASSPRLSAGNTIYF	TGTGCCAGCAGCCCCAGGCTATCGGCTGGAAACACCATATATTTT
TRBD1	TRBJ2-2	few	TRBV19	CASSMDRRKGTGELFF	TGTGCCAGTAGTATGGACAGGCGGAAGGGAACCGGGGAGCTGTTTTTT
.	TRBJ2-1	.	TRBV20-1	CSAGTSNNEQFF	TGCAGTGCTGGGACATCGAACAATGAGCAGTTCTTC
.	TRBJ2-5	many	TRBV2	CASKDYEEETQYF	TGTGCCAGCAAGGACTATGAGGAAGAGACCCAGTACTTC
.	TRBJ1-5	many	TRBV27	CASSLTGYRQPQHF	TGTGCCAGCAGTCTCACAGGGTACCGCCAGCCCCAGCATTTT
TRBD1	TRBJ1-1	many	TRBV6-2/TRBV6-3	CASSLDRGAHTEAFF	TGTGCCAGCAGTCTAGACAGGGGAGCGCACACTGAAGCTTTCTTT
.	TRBJ2-7	once	TRBV28	CASSLRLDRTLYEQYF	TGTGCCAGCAGTCTTCGACTTGATCGAACCCTCTACGAGCAGTACTTC
TRBD2	TRBJ2-7	.	TRBV3-1	CASSYLAGAGNEQYF	TGTGCCAGCAGCTACCTAGCGGGAGCTGGGAACGAGCAGTACTTC
.	TRBJ1-2	.	TRBV5-1	CASSLAPGLDYGYTF	TGCGCCAGCAGCTTGGCCCCGGGATTGGACTATGGCTACACCTTC
.	TRBJ1-6	.	TRBV19	CASGADSRNSPLHF	TGTGCCAGTGGTGCGGACTCCCGGAATTCACCCCTCCACTTT
.	TRBJ1-2	few	TRBV10-3	CAISGRVGYTF	TGTGCCATCAGTGGCAGGGTCGGCTACACCTTC
.	TRBJ2-3	many	TRBV20-1	CSASSANTQYF	TGCAGTGCTAGCTCGGCAAATACGCAGTATTTT
.	TRBJ2-5	.	TRBV20-1	CSAFVIAPTFQETQYF	TGCAGTGCCTTTGTGATAGCCCCAACCTTCCAAGAGACCCAGTACTTC
.	TRBJ2-4	few	TRBV20-1	CSAVWGMENIQYF	TGCAGCGCGGTGTGGGGAATGGAGAACATTCAGTACTTC
.	TRBJ2-3	few	TRBV7-9	CASSQGGRGADTQYF	TGCGCCAGCAGCCAAGGAGGCAGGGGCGCAGATACGCAGTATTTT
.	TRBJ2-3	many	TRBV5-6	CASSLPMSVDTQYF	TGTGCCAGCAGCCTCCCAATGTCGGTAGATACGCAGTATTTT
TRBD2	TRBJ2-2	few	TRBV27	CASRPIIAGGTGELFF	TGTGCCAGCAGGCCTATCATAGCGGGAGGTACCGGGGAGCTGTTTTTT
TRBD2	TRBJ2-2	.	TRBV7-3	CASSVMAGGSTGELFF	TGTGCCAGCAGCGTTATGGCGGGAGGGAGTACCGGGGAGCTGTTTTTT
.	TRBJ2-1	many	TRBV28	CASSFSGSKQFF	TGTGCCAGCAGTTTCTCCGGGAGTAAGCAGTTCTTC
.	TRBJ1-5	.	TRBV12-3/TRBV12-4	CASSLPSGQPQHF	TGTGCCAGCAGTTTACCGTCCGGTCAGCCCCAGCATTTT
.	TRBJ2-7	many	TRBV30	CAWSGPGANNYFEQYF	TGTGCCTGGAGTGGACCGGGGGCGAACAACTATTTCGAGCAGTACTTC
.	TRBJ1-1	few	TRBV28	CASSLIKNTEAFF	TGTGCCAGCAGTTTGATAAAGAACACTGAAGCTTTCTTT
.	TRBJ2-5	.	TRBV3-1	CASSQNSGIQETQYF	TGTGCCAGCAGCCAAAATAGCGGAATACAAGAGACCCAGTACTTC
.	TRBJ2-1	few	TRBV19	CASSIGGGYEQFF	TGTGCCAGTAGTATAGGGGGAGGCTATGAGCAGTTCTTC
.	TRBJ1-1	many	TRBV30	CAWSIQMNTEAFF	TGTGCCTGGAGCATTCAGATGAACACTGAAGCTTTCTTT
.	TRBJ2-7	many	TRBV28	CASSQITGLRGEQYF	TGTGCCAGCAGCCAAATTACAGGGCTTCGGGGCGAGCAGTACTTC
TRBD1	TRBJ2-7	many	TRBV6-1	CASRDRDSSYEQYF	TGTGCCAGCAGGGACCGGGACAGCTCCTACGAGCAGTACTTC
TRBD1	TRBJ1-1	many	TRBV12-3/TRBV12-4	CASSPGTGRYTEAFF	TGTGCCAGCAGTCCCGGGACAGGGAGGTACACTGAAGCTTTCTTT
TRBD2	TRBJ2-3	.	TRBV19	CASSRGLAGETDTQYF	TGTGCCAGTAGCCGGGGACTAGCGGGAGAAACAGATACGCAGTATTTT
.	TRBJ2-7	many	TRBV5-5	CASSLEGRGGSYEQYF	TGTGCCAGCAGCTTGGAGGGCAGGGGTGGTTCCTACGAGCAGTACTTC
TRBD1	TRBJ2-5	many	TRBV28	CASRFGDRGKETQYF	TGTGCCAGCAGGTTTGGGGACAGGGGGAAAGAGACCCAGTACTTC
.	TRBJ2-1	many	TRBV2	CASGGGGEYNEQFF	TGTGCCAGCGGGGGAGGGGGCGAATACAATGAGCAGTTCTTC
.	TRBJ2-3	.	TRBV7-2	CASSVALVVSTDTQYF	TGTGCCAGCAGCGTAGCCCTTGTTGTGTCGACAGATACGCAGTATTTT
.	TRBJ2-1	many	TRBV2	CASNLHHNFADNEQFF	TGTGCCAGTAATCTCCACCACAATTTTGCGGACAATGAGCAGTTCTTC
.	TRBJ1-1	many	TRBV28	CASSALGLGNTEAFF	TGTGCCAGCAGTGCCTTAGGGTTGGGGAACACTGAAGCTTTCTTT
.	TRBJ2-7	.	TRBV9	CASSVAPSSYEQYF	TGTGCCAGCAGCGTAGCCCCGAGCTCCTACGAGCAGTACTTC
TRBD1	TRBJ2-6	.	TRBV7-3	CASSPTGAGANVLTF	TGTGCCAGCAGCCCAACAGGGGCTGGGGCCAACGTCCTGACTTTC
.	TRBJ2-7	many	TRBV11-2	CASSIDRRSYEQYF	TGTGCCAGCAGCATCGACAGGCGTTCCTACGAGCAGTACTTC
TRBD1	TRBJ2-1	many	TRBV12-3/TRBV12-4	CASSLAKAQGAGEQFF	TGTGCCAGCAGTTTAGCCAAGGCACAGGGGGCGGGTGAGCAGTTCTTC